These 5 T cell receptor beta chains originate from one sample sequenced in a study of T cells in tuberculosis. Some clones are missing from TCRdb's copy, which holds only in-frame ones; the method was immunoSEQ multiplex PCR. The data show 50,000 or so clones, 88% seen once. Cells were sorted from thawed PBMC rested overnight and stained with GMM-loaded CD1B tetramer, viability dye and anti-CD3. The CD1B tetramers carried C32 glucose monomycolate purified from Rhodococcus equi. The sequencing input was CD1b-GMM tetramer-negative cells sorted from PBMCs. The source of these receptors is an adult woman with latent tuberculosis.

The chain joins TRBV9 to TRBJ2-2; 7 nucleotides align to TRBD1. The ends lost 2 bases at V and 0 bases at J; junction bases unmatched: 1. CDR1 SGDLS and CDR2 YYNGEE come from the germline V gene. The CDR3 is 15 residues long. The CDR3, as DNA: TGTGCCAGCAGCGTCACAGGGGCGAACACCGGGGAGCTGTTTTTT. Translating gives CASSVTGANTGELFF.

CDR3 amino acids: CASMTESSYNEQFF. Here the CDR3 DNA reads TGCGCCAGCATGACAGAGAGCTCCTACAATGAGCAGTTCTTC. The genes are TRBV23-1 and TRBJ2-1, with D possibly TRBD1 on 5 matching bases. TRBV23-1 is an open reading frame whose function is uncertain. Trimming removed 7 bases at V and 0 bases at J, with 10 bases between. The CDR3 is made up of 14 amino acids.

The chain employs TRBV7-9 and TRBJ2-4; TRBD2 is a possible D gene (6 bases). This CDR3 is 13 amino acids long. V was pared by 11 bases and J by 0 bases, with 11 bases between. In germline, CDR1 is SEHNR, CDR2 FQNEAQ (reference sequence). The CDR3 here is CAPSGVAKNIQYF. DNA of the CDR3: TGTGCCCCCTCGGGGGTAGCCAAAAACATTCAGTACTTC.

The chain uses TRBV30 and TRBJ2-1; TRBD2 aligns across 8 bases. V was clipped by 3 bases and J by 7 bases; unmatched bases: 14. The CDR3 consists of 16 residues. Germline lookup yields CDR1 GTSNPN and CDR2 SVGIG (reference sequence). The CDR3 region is CAWSGGADSKWNEQFF. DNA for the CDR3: TGTGCCTGGAGCGGGGGGGCCGACAGTAAATGGAATGAGCAGTTCTTC.

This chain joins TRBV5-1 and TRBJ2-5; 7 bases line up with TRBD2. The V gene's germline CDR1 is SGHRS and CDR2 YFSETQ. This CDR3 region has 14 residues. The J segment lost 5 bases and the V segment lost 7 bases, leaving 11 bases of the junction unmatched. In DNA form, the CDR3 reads TGCGCCAGCCGGACCGTGACTAGCTTCGAGACCCAGTACTTC. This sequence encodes CASRTVTSFETQYF.